This T cell receptor (beta chain) derives from a study of cytomegalovirus exposure and HLA in healthy donors. Study information: Membership in the Caucasian-associated ancestry cluster was found for 81% of nearly 400 genotyped donors. Study-wide results and caveats: TRBV6-2, TRBV6-3 and some other V segments were excluded as indistinguishable.

The CDR3 totals 15 residues. Germline V lookup: CDR1 SGDLS, CDR2 YYNGEE. Trimming at V came to 3 bases and at J to 6 bases, leaving 8 bases not matched to a gene. PCR employed 60 Vbeta and 13 Jbeta primers. The method was immunoSEQ multiplex PCR; TCRdb's version includes in-frame clones alone and lacks a portion of them. The sample lists roughly 200,000 clones, over 75% occurring once. This clone came up a few times. Its antigen is not known. The sequence came from a woman aged 25 to 39 in good health and CMV-seronegative. Specimen: PBMCs. J is TRBJ1-4 and V is TRBV9, with 7 bases lining up with TRBD1. The CDR3 region is CASSAGQVQDEKLFF. The DNA of the CDR3 is TGTGCCAGCAGCGCTGGACAGGTACAAGATGAAAAACTGTTTTTT.